This T cell receptor (beta chain) was sequenced during a study of neurological immune-mediated disorders. Looking at the study overall: Multiple sclerosis patients numbered 34, of whom about 30 were relapsing-remitting and 3 secondary progressive. General study results and limits: Phylogenetic grouping assigned the repertoires of 18 of 34 multiple sclerosis patients to a single related-CDR3 cluster, which may represent a signature. TCR-beta repertoires seemed private in all groups, with no expanded CDR3 amino acid sequences shared. While HTLV-1-associated myelopathy showed the greatest TCR clonal expansion, multiple sclerosis showed the least, falling below healthy controls.

Per germline, CDR1 MNHNY and CDR2 SVGAGI (reference sequence). CDR3 size: 16 residues. V dropped 6 bases and J dropped 4; count of bases not matched to a gene: 10. This clonotype has ten or more counts. The antigen remains unidentified. MiXCR was run by TCRdb on the 5' RACE reads, yielding one entry per CDR3 protein. Of 25,000 to 40,000 distinct CDR3 sequences listed, approximately 1.6% are singletons. The chain has TRBV6-6 and TRBJ1-1; 11 positions agree with TRBD1. This sequence was found in a woman aged 25 to 39 with multiple sclerosis. Source material: PBMCs. The CDR3 DNA reads as TGTGCCAGCAGCTCCGGACAGGGGGCTGGGACCACTGAAGCTTTCTTT. It is translated as CASSSGQGAGTTEAFF.